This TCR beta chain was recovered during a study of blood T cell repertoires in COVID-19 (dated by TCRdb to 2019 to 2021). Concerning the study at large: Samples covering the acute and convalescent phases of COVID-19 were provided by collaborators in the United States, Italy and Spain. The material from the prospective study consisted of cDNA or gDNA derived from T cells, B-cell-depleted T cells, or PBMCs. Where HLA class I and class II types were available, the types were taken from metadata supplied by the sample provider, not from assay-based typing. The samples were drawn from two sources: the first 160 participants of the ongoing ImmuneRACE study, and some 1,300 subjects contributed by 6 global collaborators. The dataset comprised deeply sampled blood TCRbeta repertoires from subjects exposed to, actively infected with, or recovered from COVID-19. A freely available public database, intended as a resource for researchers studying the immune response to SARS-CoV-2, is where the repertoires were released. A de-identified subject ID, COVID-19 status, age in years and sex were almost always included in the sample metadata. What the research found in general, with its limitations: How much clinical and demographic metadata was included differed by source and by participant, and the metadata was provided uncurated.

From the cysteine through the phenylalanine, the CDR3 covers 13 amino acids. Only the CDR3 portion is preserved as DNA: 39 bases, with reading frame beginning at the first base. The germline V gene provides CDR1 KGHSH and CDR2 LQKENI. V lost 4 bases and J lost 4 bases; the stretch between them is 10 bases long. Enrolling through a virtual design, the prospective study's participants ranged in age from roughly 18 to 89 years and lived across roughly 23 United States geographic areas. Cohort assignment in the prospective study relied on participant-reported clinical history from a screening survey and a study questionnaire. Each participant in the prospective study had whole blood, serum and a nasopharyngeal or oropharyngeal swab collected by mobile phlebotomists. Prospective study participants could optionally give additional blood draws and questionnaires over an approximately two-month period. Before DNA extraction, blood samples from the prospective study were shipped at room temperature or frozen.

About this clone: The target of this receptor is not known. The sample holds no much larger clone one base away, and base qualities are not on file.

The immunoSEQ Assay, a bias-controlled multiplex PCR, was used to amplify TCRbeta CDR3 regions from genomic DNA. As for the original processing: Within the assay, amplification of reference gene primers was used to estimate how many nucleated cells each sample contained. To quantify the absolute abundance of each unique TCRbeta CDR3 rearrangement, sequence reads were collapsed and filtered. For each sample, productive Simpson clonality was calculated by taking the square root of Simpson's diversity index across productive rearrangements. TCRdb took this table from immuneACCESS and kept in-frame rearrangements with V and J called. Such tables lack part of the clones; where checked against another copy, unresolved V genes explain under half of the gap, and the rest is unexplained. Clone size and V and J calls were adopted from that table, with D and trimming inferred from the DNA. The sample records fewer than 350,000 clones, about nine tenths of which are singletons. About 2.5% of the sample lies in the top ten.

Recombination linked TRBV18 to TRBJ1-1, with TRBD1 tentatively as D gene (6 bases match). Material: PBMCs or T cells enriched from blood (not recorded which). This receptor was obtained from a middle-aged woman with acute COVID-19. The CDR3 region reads CASSLVDSTEAFF. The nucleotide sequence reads TGTGCCAGCTCACTCGTGGACAGCACTGAAGCTTTCTTT.